This TCR beta chain was obtained from a study of blood T cells in healthy people across ages. CDR3 length: 18 residues. V lost 4 bases and J 3 bases, leaving 21 bases between the germline ends. The V gene's germline CDR1 is LGHNA and CDR2 YSLEER. General study findings and limits: Strongly correlated with naive T cell percentage was TCR beta diversity.

A minimum of 6 million PBMCs was isolated per sample. A sample-barcoded 5' primer and a J-beta primer mix were used in a second PCR of roughly 7 to 11 cycles. TCRdb reanalysed the 5' RACE reads using MiXCR and keeps one entry per CDR3 protein. Among more than 500,000 distinct CDR3 sequences listed, approximately 27% were seen once. In regard to this clonotype: As yet, its antigen is unknown.

The sequence was obtained from a woman in her 70s in good health. V usage is TRBV4-3 and J usage is TRBJ2-2; perhaps D is TRBD1 or TRBD2 (5 bases each). The specimen sequenced was blood. The CDR3 protein is CASSPPPGREVDTGELFF. For the CDR3, the DNA is TGCGCCAGCAGCCCCCCACCGGGACGAGAGGTTGACACCGGGGAGCTGTTTTTT.